Shown below are 20 T cell receptor beta chains from a single sample sequenced in a study of T cells in Graves' hyperthyroidism and ophthalmopathy. TCR beta CDR3 region amplification was performed from RNA transcripts. The TCR CDR3 was amplified in a first-round RT-PCR using the HTBI primer set. TCRdb ran MiXCR on the multiplex PCR reads and lists one entry per CDR3 protein. The data hold approximately 720,000 distinct CDR3 sequences, with roughly a sixth observed a single time. The sequencing input was blood. The source of these receptors is a woman in her 50s with Graves' hyperthyroidism that later progressed to Graves' ophthalmopathy.

This clonotype was seen many times. The CDR3 bases are TGTGCCAGCAATTGGGGGGTGGATCAGCCCCAGCATTTT. Its translation: CASNWGVDQPQHF. The gene calls are TRBV2 and TRBJ1-5; D possibly corresponds to TRBD1 (5 bases). Trimming left V 7 bases short and J 5 bases short, with 12 bases between. The germline gives CDR1 SNHLY, CDR2 FYNNEI. This CDR3 has 13 residues.

This clonotype was seen at least ten times. The rearrangement uses TRBV11-2 and TRBJ2-1, with 10 positions matching TRBD2. Germline V gives CDR1 SGHAT, CDR2 FQNNGV. The CDR3 is made up of 16 amino acids. Trimming at V came to 7 bases and at J to 3 bases, leaving 9 bases not matched to a gene. CDR3 amino acids: CASTGAASGGYNEQFF. The CDR3 DNA sequence: TGTGCCAGCACCGGGGCGGCTAGCGGGGGCTACAATGAGCAGTTCTTC.

This clonotype was observed a handful of times. The chain couples TRBV2 to TRBJ1-2; no definite D call. The ends were cut back, 1 base at V and 4 bases at J, with 13 bases in the middle. Per the germline V gene, CDR1 is SNHLY and CDR2 is FYNNEI. The CDR3 is 15 amino acids. The CDR3 nucleotides read TGTGCCAGCAGTGAAGTCCGGGAGTCTCTCTATGGCTACACCTTC. Its translation is CASSEVRESLYGYTF.

This clonotype has only a few counts. A read error may account for a junction end that differs from germline. The chain couples TRBV7-7 to TRBJ2-1, with 7 bases lining up with TRBD1. Per the germline V gene, CDR1 is SSHAT and CDR2 is FNYEAQ (reference sequence). The CDR3 covers 16 residues. The CDR3 DNA sequence: TGTGCTAGCAGCCCCCCCCGGCAGGGGGTCCGCAATGAGCAGTTCTTC. It translates to CASSPPRQGVRNEQFF.

The chain links TRBV5-8 to TRBJ1-5; TRBD1 matches 7 bases. J was trimmed by 10 bases and V by 0 bases; bases with no gene match: 13. The CDR3 loop spans 16 amino acids. Germline V gene sequence: CDR1 SGHTS, CDR2 YDEGEE. The CDR3 protein is CASSLGQGEYISPQHF. CDR3 coding DNA: TGTGCCAGCAGCTTGGGGCAGGGGGAATATATCAGCCCCCAGCATTTT.

Ten or more counts support this clonotype. V and J are TRBV5-1 and TRBJ2-2; D possibly corresponds to TRBD2 (6 bases). Looked up from germline, CDR1 is SGHRS and CDR2 is YFSETQ. Trimming pared 4 bases from V and 1 base from J, leaving 8 bases between. The CDR3 covers 14 residues. DNA of the CDR3: TGCGCCAGCAGCCCGCGGGAGAACACCGGGGAGCTGTTTTTT. Translating it yields CASSPRENTGELFF.

This clonotype has at least ten counts. V and J are TRBV3-1 and TRBJ1-1; D perhaps matches TRBD1 (5 bases). The CDR3 is 14 amino acids. Germline V gives CDR1 LGHDT, CDR2 YNNKEL (reference sequence). The V end lost 7 bases, the J end lost 0 bases, and 12 bases lay between the germline ends. CDR3 region: CASTRQSMNTEAFF. CDR3 nucleotides: TGTGCCAGCACTCGACAGAGCATGAACACTGAAGCTTTCTTT.

The chain recombines TRBV29-1 with TRBJ1-1, with a possible D match to TRBD1 (5 bases). The CDR3 totals 12 residues. The germline gives CDR1 SQVTM, CDR2 ANQGSEA. The V end lost 4 bases, the J end lost 1 base, and 7 bases lay between the germline ends. As DNA, the CDR3 is TGCAGCGTTGGACAGTGGAACACTGAAGCTTTCTTT. Residues: CSVGQWNTEAFF.

This clonotype was detected ten times or more. The rearrangement uses TRBV12-3 or TRBV12-4 and TRBJ2-1, with 11 bases fitting TRBD1. The CDR3 runs to 15 residues. V lost 4 bases, J lost 8 bases, and 7 bases stayed unmatched. The CDR3 is CASSSGQGAFDEQFF. CDR3 DNA: TGTGCCAGCAGTTCCGGACAGGGGGCATTCGATGAGCAGTTCTTC.

A note on this clonotype: At one of its ends the junction is not consistent with the germline gene, which may arise from a read error. The rearrangement joins TRBV6-5 to TRBJ1-4; TRBD1 aligns across 8 bases. Germline V gene sequence: CDR1 MNHEY, CDR2 SVGAGI. The CDR3 spans 14 residues. CDR3 nucleotides: TGTCCCAGCAGTTATGGACAGGGTCGGGAAAAACTGTTTTTT. This encodes CPSSYGQGREKLFF.

The sample holds many counts of this clonotype. The chain uses TRBV11-2 and TRBJ2-1, with 9 bases lining up with TRBD2. This CDR3 contains 15 residues. Looked up from germline, CDR1 is SGHAT and CDR2 is FQNNGV. The ends lost 1 base at V and 8 bases at J; junction bases unmatched: 6. The DNA for the CDR3 is TGTGCCAGCAGCTTAGCGGCTAGCGGGGAGGATGAGCAGTTCTTC. Amino acids: CASSLAASGEDEQFF.

This clonotype was counted between two and nine times. V is TRBV27 and J is TRBJ1-1, with D possibly matching TRBD1 (5 bases). Germline values: CDR1 MNHEY, CDR2 SMNVEV (reference sequence). This CDR3 contains 13 residues. The V end was cut by 8 bases, the J end by 0 bases, with 10 bases between. CDR3 bases: TGTGCCAGCCGGACACTGATGAACACTGAAGCTTTCTTT. It specifies CASRTLMNTEAFF.

This clonotype was observed a few times. The chain combines TRBV6-1 with TRBJ2-3; 8 bases map to TRBD1. With V trimmed by 5 bases and J by 5 bases, 6 bases remained unmatched. Germline V lookup: CDR1 MNHNS, CDR2 SASEGT. The CDR3 covers 14 residues. DNA for the CDR3: TGTGCCAGCAGTTATGCCAGGGGGCAAGATACGCAGTATTTT. This encodes CASSYARGQDTQYF.

This clonotype was observed at least ten times. The V call is TRBV3-1, the J call TRBJ2-3; 10 nucleotides align to TRBD2. This CDR3 spans 14 amino acids. CDR1 and CDR2 (germline): LGHDT, YNNKEL (reference sequence). V trimming: 5 bases; J trimming: 4 bases; junction bases outside the gene matches: 3. The CDR3 spells CASSTGTSADTQYF. In DNA form, the CDR3 reads TGTGCCAGCAGCACCGGGACTAGCGCAGATACGCAGTATTTT.

V usage is TRBV28 and J usage is TRBJ2-7, with D unresolved. V was shortened by 8 bases and J by 0 bases, with 8 bases between the two germline ends. CDR1 is MDHEN, CDR2 SYDVKM, per germline. The CDR3 is 12 amino acids. The CDR3 is CASGSSSYEQYF. CDR3 in DNA: TGTGCCAGCGGCTCCTCCTCCTACGAGCAGTACTTC.

Only a few counts were recorded for this clonotype. This chain connects TRBV19 to TRBJ2-3; either TRBD1 or TRBD2 may supply D (5 bases each). Germline CDR1 reads LNHDA; CDR2 reads SQIVND (reference sequence). There are 13 residues in the CDR3. V lost 7 bases to trimming and J lost 4 bases, with 12 bases between them. In nucleotides, the CDR3 is TGTGCCAGTACCCGGGACCGTCCAGATACGCAGTATTTT. Protein: CASTRDRPDTQYF.

This clonotype was seen a handful of times. The chain uses TRBV20-1 and TRBJ1-5; a weak D match, TRBD1 (5 bases). This CDR3 is built from 14 residues. V lost 1 base and J 0 bases, leaving 7 bases between the germline ends. Germline lookup yields CDR1 DFQATT and CDR2 SNEGSKA (reference sequence). The CDR3 nucleotides are TGCAGTGCTAGAGGGGGCGATAGCAATCAGCCCCAGCATTTT. This gives the protein CSARGGDSNQPQHF.

This clonotype was counted only a few times. The gene calls are TRBV3-1 and TRBJ1-3; D call uncertain. V lost 0 bases and J lost 11, with 11 bases in between. Germline-derived CDR1 and CDR2 are LGHDT and YNNKEL (reference sequence). The CDR3 loop spans 13 amino acids. CDR3 in amino acids: CASSQEGLGAIYF. Written as DNA, the CDR3 is TGTGCCAGCAGCCAAGAAGGCCTCGGGGCCATATATTTT.

This clonotype was recorded many times. The chain is built from TRBV12-3 or TRBV12-4 and TRBJ2-7; 8 nucleotides line up with TRBD1. The ends lost 6 bases at V and 0 bases at J; junction bases unmatched: 4. This CDR3 contains 14 residues. DNA for the CDR3: TGTGCCAGCAGAGGACAGGGCGGCTCCTACGAGCAGTACTTC. It translates to CASRGQGGSYEQYF.

The V gene is TRBV6-2 or TRBV6-3, the J gene TRBJ2-2; possibly TRBD2 for D (5 bases). V gave up 0 bases and J gave up 7 bases, with 18 bases separating them. Germline V gene lookup returns CDR1 MNHEY and CDR2 SVGEGT. The CDR3 contains 17 residues. The CDR3 DNA sequence: TGTGCCAGCAGTTACTCGGGTGAGGGCCCGCGGATCGGGGAGCTGTTTTTT. It is translated as CASSYSGEGPRIGELFF.